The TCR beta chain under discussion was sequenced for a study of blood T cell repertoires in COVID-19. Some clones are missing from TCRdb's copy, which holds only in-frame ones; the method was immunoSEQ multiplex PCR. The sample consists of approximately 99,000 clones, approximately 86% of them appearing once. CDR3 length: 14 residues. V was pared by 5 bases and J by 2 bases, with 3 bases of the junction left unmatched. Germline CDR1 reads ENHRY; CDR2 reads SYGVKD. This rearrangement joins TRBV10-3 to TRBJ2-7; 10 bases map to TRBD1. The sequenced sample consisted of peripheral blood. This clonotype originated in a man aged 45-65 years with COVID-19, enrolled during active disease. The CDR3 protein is CAISPGQGPYEQYF. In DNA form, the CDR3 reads TGTGCCATCAGTCCGGGACAGGGGCCCTACGAGCAGTACTTC.